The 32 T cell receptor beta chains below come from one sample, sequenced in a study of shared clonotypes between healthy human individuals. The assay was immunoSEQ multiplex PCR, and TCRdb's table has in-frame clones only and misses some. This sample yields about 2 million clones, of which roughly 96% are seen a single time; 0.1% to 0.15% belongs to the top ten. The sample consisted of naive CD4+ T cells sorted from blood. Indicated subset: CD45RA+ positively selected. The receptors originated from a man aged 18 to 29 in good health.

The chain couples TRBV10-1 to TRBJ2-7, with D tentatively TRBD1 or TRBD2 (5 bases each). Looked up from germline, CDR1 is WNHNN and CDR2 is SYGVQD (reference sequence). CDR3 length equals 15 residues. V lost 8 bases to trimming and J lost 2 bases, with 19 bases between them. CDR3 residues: CASEKTGGRTYEQYF. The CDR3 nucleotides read TGCGCCAGCGAAAAAACAGGAGGACGGACCTACGAGCAGTACTTC.

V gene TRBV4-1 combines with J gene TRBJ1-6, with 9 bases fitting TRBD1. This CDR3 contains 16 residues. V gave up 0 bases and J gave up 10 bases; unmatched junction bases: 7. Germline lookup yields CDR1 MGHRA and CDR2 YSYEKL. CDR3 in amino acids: CASSQDGTGRQSPLHF. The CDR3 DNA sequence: TGCGCCAGCAGCCAAGATGGGACAGGGAGACAATCACCCCTCCACTTT.

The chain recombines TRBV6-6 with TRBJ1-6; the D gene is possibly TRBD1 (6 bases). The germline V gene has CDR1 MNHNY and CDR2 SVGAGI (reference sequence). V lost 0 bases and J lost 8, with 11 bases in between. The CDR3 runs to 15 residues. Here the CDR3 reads CASSYSTGTYSPLHF. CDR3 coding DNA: TGTGCCAGCAGTTACTCTACAGGGACCTATTCACCCCTCCACTTT.

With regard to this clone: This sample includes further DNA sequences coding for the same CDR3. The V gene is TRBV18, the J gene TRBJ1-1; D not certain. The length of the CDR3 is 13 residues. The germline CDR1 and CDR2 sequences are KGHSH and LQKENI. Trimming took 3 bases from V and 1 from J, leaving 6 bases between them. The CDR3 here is CASSPTANTEAFF. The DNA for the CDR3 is TGTGCCAGCTCACCGACTGCGAACACTGAAGCTTTCTTT.

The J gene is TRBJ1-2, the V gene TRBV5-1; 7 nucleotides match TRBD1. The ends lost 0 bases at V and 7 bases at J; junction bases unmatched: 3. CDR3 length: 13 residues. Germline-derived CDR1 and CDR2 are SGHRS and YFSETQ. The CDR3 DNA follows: TGCGCCAGCAGCTTGGGGACAGGACCTGGCTACACCTTC. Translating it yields CASSLGTGPGYTF.

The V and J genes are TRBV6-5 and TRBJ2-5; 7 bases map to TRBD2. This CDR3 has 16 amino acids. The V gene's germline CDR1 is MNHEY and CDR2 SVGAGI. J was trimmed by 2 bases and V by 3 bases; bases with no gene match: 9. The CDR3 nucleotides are TGTGCCAGCAGTTATGAGCCTAGCGGTCTTCAAGAGACCCAGTACTTC. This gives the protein CASSYEPSGLQETQYF.

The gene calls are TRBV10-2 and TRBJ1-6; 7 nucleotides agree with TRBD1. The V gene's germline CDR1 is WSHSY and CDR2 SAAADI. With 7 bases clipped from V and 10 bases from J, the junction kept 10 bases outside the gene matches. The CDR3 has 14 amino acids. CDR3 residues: CASNKQGVDSPLHF. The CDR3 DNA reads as TGCGCCAGCAATAAGCAGGGGGTCGACTCACCCCTCCACTTT.

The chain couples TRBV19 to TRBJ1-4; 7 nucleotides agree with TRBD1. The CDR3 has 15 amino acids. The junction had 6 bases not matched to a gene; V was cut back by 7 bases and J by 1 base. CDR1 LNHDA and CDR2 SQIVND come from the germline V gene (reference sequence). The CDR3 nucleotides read TGTGCCAGTACCGGGACAGCGTTAACTAATGAAAAACTGTTTTTT. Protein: CASTGTALTNEKLFF.

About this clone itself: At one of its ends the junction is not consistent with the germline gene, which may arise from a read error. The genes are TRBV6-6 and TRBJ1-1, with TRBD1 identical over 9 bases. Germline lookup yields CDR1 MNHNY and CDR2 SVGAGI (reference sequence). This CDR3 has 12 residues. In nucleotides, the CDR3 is TGTGCCAGCAGACCAGGACAGGGGCCAAAGGGCTTT. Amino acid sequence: CASRPGQGPKGF.

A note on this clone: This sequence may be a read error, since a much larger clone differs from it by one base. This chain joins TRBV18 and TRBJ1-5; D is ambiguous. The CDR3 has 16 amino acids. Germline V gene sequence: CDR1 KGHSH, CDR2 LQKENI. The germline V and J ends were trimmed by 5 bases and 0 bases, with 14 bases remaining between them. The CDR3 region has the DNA TGTGCCAGCTCATCACGGGTGCCGGATAGCAATCAGCCCCAGCATTTT. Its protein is CASSSRVPDSNQPQHF. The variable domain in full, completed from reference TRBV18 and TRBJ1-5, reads NAGVMQNPRHLVRRRGQEARLRCSPMKGHSHVYWYRQLPEEGLKFMVYLQKENIIDESGMPKERFSAEFPKEGPSILRIQQVVRGDSAAYFCASSSRVPDSNQPQHFGDGTRLSIL.

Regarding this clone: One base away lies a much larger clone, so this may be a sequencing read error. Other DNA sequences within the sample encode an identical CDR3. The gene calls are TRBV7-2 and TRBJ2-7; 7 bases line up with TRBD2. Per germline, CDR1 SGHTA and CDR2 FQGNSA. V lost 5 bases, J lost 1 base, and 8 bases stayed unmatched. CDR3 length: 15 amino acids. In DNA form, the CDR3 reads TGTGCCAGCAGCCCTTGGGCTAGCGGATCCTACGAGCAGTACTTC. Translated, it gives CASSPWASGSYEQYF.

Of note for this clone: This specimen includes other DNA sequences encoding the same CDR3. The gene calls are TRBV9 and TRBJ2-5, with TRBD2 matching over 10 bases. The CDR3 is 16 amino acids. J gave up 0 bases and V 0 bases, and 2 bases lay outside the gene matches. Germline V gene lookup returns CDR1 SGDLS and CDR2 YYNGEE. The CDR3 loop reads CASSVGAGGYQETQYF. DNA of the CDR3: TGTGCCAGCAGCGTAGGAGCGGGAGGGTACCAAGAGACCCAGTACTTC.

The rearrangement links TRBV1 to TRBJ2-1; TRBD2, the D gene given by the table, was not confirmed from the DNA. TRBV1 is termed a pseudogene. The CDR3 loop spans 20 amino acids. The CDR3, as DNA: TGCACCAGCAGCGGAACTAGCGGGAGGGGAACTCTTAGCTCCTACAATGAGCAGTTCTTC. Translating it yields CTSSGTSGRGTLSSYNEQFF.

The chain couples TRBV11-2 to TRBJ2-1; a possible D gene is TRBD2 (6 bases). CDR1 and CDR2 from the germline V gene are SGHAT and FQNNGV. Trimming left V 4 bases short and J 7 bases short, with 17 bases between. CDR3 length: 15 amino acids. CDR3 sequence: CASSSRDSTGNEQFF. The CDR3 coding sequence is TGTGCCAGCAGCTCCCGGGACTCTACGGGGAATGAGCAGTTCTTC.

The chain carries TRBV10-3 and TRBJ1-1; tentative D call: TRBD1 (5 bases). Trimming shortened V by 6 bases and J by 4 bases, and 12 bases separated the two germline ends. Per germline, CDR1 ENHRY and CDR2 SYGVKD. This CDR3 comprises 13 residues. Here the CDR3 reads CAISPGSSTEAFF. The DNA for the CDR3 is TGTGCCATCAGCCCAGGGTCCAGCACTGAAGCTTTCTTT.

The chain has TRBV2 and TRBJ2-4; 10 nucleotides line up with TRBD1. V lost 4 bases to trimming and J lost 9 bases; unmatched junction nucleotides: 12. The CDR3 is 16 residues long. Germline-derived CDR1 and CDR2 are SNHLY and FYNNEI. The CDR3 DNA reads TGTGCCAGCAGTGGACAAGGACAGGGGGTCGGGAGCATTCAGTACTTC. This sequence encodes CASSGQGQGVGSIQYF.

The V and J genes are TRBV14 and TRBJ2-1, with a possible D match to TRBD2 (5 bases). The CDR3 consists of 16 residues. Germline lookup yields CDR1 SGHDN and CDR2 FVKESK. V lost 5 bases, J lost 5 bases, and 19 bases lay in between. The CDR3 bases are TGTGCCAGCAGCGGAAGGAGGCGGGTCATGGACAATGAGCAGTTCTTC. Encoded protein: CASSGRRRVMDNEQFF.

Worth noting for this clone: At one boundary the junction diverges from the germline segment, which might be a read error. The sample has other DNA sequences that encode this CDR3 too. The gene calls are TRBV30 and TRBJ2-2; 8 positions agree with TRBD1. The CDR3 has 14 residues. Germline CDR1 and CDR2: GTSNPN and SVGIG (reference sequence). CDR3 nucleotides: TGTGCCTGGAGTCGGACAGGGAACGCCGGGGAGCTGTTTTTT. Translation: CAWSRTGNAGELFF.

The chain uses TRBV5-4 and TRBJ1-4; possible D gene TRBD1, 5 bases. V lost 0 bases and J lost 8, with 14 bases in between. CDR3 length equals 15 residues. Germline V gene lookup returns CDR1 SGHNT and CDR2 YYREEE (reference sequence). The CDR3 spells CASSLGTVWGEKLFF. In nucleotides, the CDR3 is TGTGCCAGCAGCTTGGGAACAGTCTGGGGGGAAAAACTGTTTTTT.

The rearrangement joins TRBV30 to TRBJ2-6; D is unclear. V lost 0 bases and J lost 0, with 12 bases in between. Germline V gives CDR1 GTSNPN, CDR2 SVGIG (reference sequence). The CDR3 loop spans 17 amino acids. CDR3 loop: CAWSVRVSSSGANVLTF. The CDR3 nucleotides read TGTGCCTGGAGTGTACGAGTCAGCAGCTCTGGGGCCAACGTCCTGACTTTC.

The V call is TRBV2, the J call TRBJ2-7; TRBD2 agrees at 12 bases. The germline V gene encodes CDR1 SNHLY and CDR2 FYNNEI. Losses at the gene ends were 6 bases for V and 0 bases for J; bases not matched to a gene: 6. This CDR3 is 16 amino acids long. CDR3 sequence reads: CASSGGTSGSSYEQYF. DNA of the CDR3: TGTGCCAGCAGCGGCGGGACTAGCGGGTCCTCCTACGAGCAGTACTTC.

CDR3: CASSVEGTGKETQYF. The CDR3 DNA reads TGTGCCAGCAGCGTAGAGGGGACAGGGAAAGAGACCCAGTACTTC. This sequence joins TRBV9 and TRBJ2-5; 9 positions match TRBD1. This CDR3 has 15 amino acids. The germline gives CDR1 SGDLS, CDR2 YYNGEE. V lost 0 bases and J lost 3; bases outside the gene matches: 3. The complete variable domain, with remaining parts taken from reference TRBV9 and TRBJ2-5, reads DSGVTQTPKHLITATGQRVTLRCSPRSGDLSVYWYQQSLDQGLQFLIQYYNGEERAKGNILERFSAQQFPDLHSELNLSSLELGDSALYFCASSVEGTGKETQYFGPGTRLLVL.

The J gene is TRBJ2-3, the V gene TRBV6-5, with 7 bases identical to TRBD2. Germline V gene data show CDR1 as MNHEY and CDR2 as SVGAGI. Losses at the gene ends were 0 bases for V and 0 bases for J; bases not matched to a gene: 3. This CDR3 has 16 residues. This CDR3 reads CASSYSAGESTDTQYF. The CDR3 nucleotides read TGTGCCAGCAGTTACTCTGCGGGAGAAAGCACAGATACGCAGTATTTT.

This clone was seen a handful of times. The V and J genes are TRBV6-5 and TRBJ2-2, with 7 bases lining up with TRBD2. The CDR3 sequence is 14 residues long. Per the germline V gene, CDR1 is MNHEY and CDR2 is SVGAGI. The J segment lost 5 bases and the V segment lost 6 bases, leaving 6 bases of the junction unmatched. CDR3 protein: CASRRGIGTGELFF. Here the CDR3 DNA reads TGTGCCAGCAGGCGGGGGATCGGGACCGGGGAGCTGTTTTTT.

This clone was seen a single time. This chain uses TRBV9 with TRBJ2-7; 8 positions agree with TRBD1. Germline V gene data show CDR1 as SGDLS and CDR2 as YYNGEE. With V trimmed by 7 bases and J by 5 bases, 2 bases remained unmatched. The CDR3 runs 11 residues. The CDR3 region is CASSGGDEQYF. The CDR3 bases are TGTGCCAGCTCAGGGGGCGACGAGCAGTACTTC. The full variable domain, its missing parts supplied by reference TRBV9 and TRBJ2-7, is DSGVTQTPKHLITATGQRVTLRCSPRSGDLSVYWYQQSLDQGLQFLIQYYNGEERAKGNILERFSAQQFPDLHSELNLSSLELGDSALYFCASSGGDEQYFGPGTRLTVT.

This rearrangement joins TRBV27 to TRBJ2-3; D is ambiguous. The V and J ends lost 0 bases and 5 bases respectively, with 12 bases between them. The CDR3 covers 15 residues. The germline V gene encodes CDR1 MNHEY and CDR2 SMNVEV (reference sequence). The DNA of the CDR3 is TGTGCCAGCAGTTTATCGAAGGGCTTGGGAGATACGCAGTATTTT. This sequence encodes CASSLSKGLGDTQYF.

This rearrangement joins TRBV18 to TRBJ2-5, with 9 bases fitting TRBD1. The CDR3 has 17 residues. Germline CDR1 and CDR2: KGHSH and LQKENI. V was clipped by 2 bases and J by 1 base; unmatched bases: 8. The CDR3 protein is CASSPNVPGQGQETQYF. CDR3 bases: TGTGCCAGCTCACCAAACGTCCCGGGACAGGGCCAAGAGACCCAGTACTTC. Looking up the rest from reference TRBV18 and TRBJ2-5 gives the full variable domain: NAGVMQNPRHLVRRRGQEARLRCSPMKGHSHVYWYRQLPEEGLKFMVYLQKENIIDESGMPKERFSAEFPKEGPSILRIQQVVRGDSAAYFCASSPNVPGQGQETQYFGPGTRLLVL.

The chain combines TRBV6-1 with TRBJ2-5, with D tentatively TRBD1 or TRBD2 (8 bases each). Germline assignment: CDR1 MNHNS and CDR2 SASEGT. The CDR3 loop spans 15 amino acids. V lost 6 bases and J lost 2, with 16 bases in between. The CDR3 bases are TGTGCCAGCAGGTCAGGGGGCGGGAGGCAAGAGACCCAGTACTTC. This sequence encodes CASRSGGGRQETQYF.

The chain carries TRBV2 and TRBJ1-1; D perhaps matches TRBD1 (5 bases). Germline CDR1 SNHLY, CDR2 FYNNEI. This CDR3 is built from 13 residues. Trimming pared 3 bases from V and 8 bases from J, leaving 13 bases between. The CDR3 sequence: CASSDVGLGEAFF. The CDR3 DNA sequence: TGTGCCAGCAGTGATGTGGGACTGGGAGAAGCTTTCTTT.

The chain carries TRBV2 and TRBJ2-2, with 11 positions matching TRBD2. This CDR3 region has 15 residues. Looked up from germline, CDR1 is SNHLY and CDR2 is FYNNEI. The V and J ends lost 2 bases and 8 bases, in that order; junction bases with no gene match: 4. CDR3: CASSEKTSGVGELFF. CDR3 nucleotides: TGTGCCAGCAGTGAAAAGACTAGCGGGGTGGGGGAGCTGTTTTTT. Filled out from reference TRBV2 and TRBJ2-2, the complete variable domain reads EPEVTQTPSHQVTQMGQEVILRCVPISNHLYFYWYRQILGQKVEFLVSFYNNEISEKSEIFDDQFSVERPDGSNFTLKIRSTKLEDSAMYFCASSEKTSGVGELFFGEGSRLTVL.

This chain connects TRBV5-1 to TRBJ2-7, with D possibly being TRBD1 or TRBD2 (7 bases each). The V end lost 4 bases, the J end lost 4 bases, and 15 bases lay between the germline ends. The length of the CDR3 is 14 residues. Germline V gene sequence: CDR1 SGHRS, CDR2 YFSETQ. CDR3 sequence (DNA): TGCGCCAGCAGCCAGGGGGGGAGCCTTTACGAGCAGTACTTC. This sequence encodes CASSQGGSLYEQYF.

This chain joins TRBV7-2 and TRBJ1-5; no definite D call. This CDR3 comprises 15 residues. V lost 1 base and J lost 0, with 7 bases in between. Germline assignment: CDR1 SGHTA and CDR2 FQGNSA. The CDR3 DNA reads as TGTGCCAGCAGCTTAGTGAGCGATAGCAATCAGCCCCAGCATTTT. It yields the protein CASSLVSDSNQPQHF.